Sequencing of this TCR beta chain was carried out in a study of regulatory T cells in long-lasting Graves disease. Relying on iRepertoire HTBI primers and Arm-PCR of CDR3 regions, the team built TCR beta libraries. TCRdb called the multiplex PCR reads again in MiXCR, with one record for every CDR3 protein. This sample carries 360,000 or so distinct CDR3 sequences, roughly 16% of them seen once, and the ten largest clones take about 19%. Time point meaning: newly diagnosed GD, antithyroid drugs for less than 3 months. Construction of the TCR library relied on RNA isolated from PBMCs. Those enrolled as patients came out of an endocrinology department in Xi'an, China. Per germline, CDR1 GTSNPN and CDR2 SVGIG (reference sequence). V lost 0 bases and J 2 bases, leaving 10 bases between the germline ends. This CDR3 has 14 amino acids. This clonotype was observed many times. The data also belong to a second study, concerning T cells in Graves' hyperthyroidism and ophthalmopathy. That source reports: Not enrolled were patients with uncontrolled infection, other autoimmune disease, pregnancy or lactation.

V is TRBV30 and J is TRBJ2-5; perhaps TRBD2 as D (5 bases). This sequence originates from a woman younger than 30 with Graves disease. Sample: peripheral blood mononuclear cells (PBMCs), taken at new diagnosis, from a patient treated with antithyroid drugs. The CDR3 region is CAWSVTGSQETQYF. CDR3 DNA sequence: TGTGCCTGGAGTGTGACGGGATCTCAAGAGACCCAGTACTTC.